Listed below are T cell receptor beta chains from one sample, sequenced in a study of cytomegalovirus exposure and HLA in healthy donors. Produced via immunoSEQ multiplex PCR; TCRdb's table is partial and in-frame only. Of under 150,000 clones listed, more than 85% are singletons. The sample taken for sequencing was PBMCs. The receptors shown here come from a man aged 18 to 30 in good health and CMV-seropositive. Each CDR3 is given with its conserved first and last residue. A D gene is named only where the DNA matches it firmly. Size is omitted from some rows. Given values are once, few, many or a class for expanded clones.

CDR3nt: TGCGCCAGCAGCTCCCGGACAGGGCTTAATTCACCCCTCCACTTT
CDR3aa: CASSSRTGLNSPLHF
j_gene: TRBJ1-6
abundance: NA
v_gene: TRBV5-1
d_gene: TRBD1

CDR3nt: TGTGCCAGCATCATTGGGCGGGGGACCTACGAGCAGTACTTC
CDR3aa: CASIIGRGTYEQYF
j_gene: TRBJ2-7
abundance: NA
v_gene: TRBV7-2
d_gene: TRBD2

CDR3nt: TGCGCCAGCAGCCCGGGACTAGTTGTGACAGATACGCAGTATTTT
CDR3aa: CASSPGLVVTDTQYF
j_gene: TRBJ2-3
abundance: NA
v_gene: TRBV5-1
d_gene: TRBD2

CDR3nt: TGCGCCAGCAGCTTGGACACCCAAGAGACCCAGTACTTC
CDR3aa: CASSLDTQETQYF
j_gene: TRBJ2-5
abundance: NA
v_gene: TRBV5-1
d_gene: NA

CDR3nt: TGTGCCAGCAGCCATGACAGGCCTAACACTGAAGCTTTCTTT
CDR3aa: CASSHDRPNTEAFF
j_gene: TRBJ1-1
abundance: NA
v_gene: TRBV7-9
d_gene: NA

CDR3nt: TGTGCCAGCAGCTCCCTCTCGGATACGCAGTATTTT
CDR3aa: CASSSLSDTQYF
j_gene: TRBJ2-3
abundance: NA
v_gene: TRBV14
d_gene: NA

CDR3nt: TGCGCCAGCAGCTTGGTTAGCGGGGGCTCTAACTCCTACAATGAGCAGTTCTTC
CDR3aa: CASSLVSGGSNSYNEQFF
j_gene: TRBJ2-1
abundance: NA
v_gene: TRBV5-1
d_gene: TRBD2

CDR3nt: TGTGCCATCAGTCTCGGCGGCGAGCAGTTCTTC
CDR3aa: CAISLGGEQFF
j_gene: TRBJ2-1
abundance: once
v_gene: TRBV10-3
d_gene: NA

CDR3nt: TGTGCCAGCCAACTCCAGGGCACTGAAGCTTTCTTT
CDR3aa: CASQLQGTEAFF
j_gene: TRBJ1-1
abundance: NA
v_gene: TRBV6-5
d_gene: NA

CDR3nt: TGTGCCAGCAGCGTATTCCCAGGGGGCGATGAGCAGTTCTTC
CDR3aa: CASSVFPGGDEQFF
j_gene: TRBJ2-1
abundance: NA
v_gene: TRBV9
d_gene: TRBD1

CDR3nt: TGTGCCAGCAGTGAGTTGAGGACAGCGAACAATGAGCAGTTCTTC
CDR3aa: CASSELRTANNEQFF
j_gene: TRBJ2-1
abundance: NA
v_gene: TRBV25-1
d_gene: NA

CDR3nt: TGTGCCTGGACCGTCGGGGGTTTTGAGCAGTTCTTC
CDR3aa: CAWTVGGFEQFF
j_gene: TRBJ2-1
abundance: NA
v_gene: TRBV30
d_gene: NA

CDR3nt: TGTGCCTGGCGTCTGGGGGGTGAGCAGTTCTTC
CDR3aa: CAWRLGGEQFF
j_gene: TRBJ2-1
abundance: NA
v_gene: TRBV30
d_gene: NA

CDR3nt: TGTGCCAGCAGCTTTATGGACAGCTTGACCTACGAGCAGTACTTC
CDR3aa: CASSFMDSLTYEQYF
j_gene: TRBJ2-7
abundance: NA
v_gene: TRBV7-7
d_gene: NA

CDR3nt: TGCGCCAGCAGCTACCCACGGGACAGGGGTTCACCCCTCCACTTT
CDR3aa: CASSYPRDRGSPLHF
j_gene: TRBJ1-6
abundance: NA
v_gene: TRBV5-1
d_gene: TRBD1

CDR3nt: TGTGCCAGCAGCTTGGTGCAGGAACGCAACTATGGCTACACCTTC
CDR3aa: CASSLVQERNYGYTF
j_gene: TRBJ1-2
abundance: NA
v_gene: TRBV5-5
d_gene: NA